This T cell receptor (beta chain) is from a study of technical replicates of blood from several donors. Using immunoSEQ multiplex PCR, the repertoire was profiled, and TCRdb retains in-frame clones only, with some absent. The data hold about 80,000 clones, with 75% to 95% observed a single time. Unmatched junction bases numbered 11, after V lost 3 bases and J lost 13 bases. Germline-derived CDR1 and CDR2 are SGHRS and YFSETQ. CDR3 length: 13 residues. The material sequenced was T cells isolated from PBMCs. The clonotype was recovered from a human donor in good health. The chain recombines TRBV5-1 with TRBJ1-2; 8 bases match TRBD1. The CDR3 DNA is TGCGCCAGCAGCTCGGGACAGGCCCAATTCTCCACCTTC. Amino acid sequence: CASSSGQAQFSTF.